The 17 T cell receptor beta chains listed next were all sequenced from one sample in a study of PD-1 blockade in classical Hodgkin lymphoma. Each and every patient relapsed after autologous stem cell transplantation, and patients got differing brentuximab vedotin exposure. Data came from immunoSEQ multiplex PCR; TCRdb stores just in-frame clones and leaves some out. The sample yields tens of thousands of clones, about 71% seen once. The specimen was peripheral blood mononuclear cells (PBMCs), collected at baseline. All receptors come from a human donor with classical Hodgkin lymphoma.

This rearrangement joins TRBV28 to TRBJ2-1, with D unclear. This CDR3 comprises 12 residues. Germline-derived CDR1 and CDR2 are MDHEN and SYDVKM. Trimming cost V 3 bases and J 10 bases, with 10 bases left between them. The CDR3 reads CASSFPLGEQFF. In DNA, the CDR3 is TGTGCCAGCAGTTTTCCGCTGGGGGAGCAGTTCTTC.

For the CDR3, the DNA is TGTGCCAGCAGCGGTCAAGAGACCCAGTACTTC. Its translation: CASSGQETQYF. This chain connects TRBV7-2 to TRBJ2-5; no definite D call. Germline V gene lookup returns CDR1 SGHTA and CDR2 FQGNSA. The CDR3 loop spans 11 amino acids. V gave up 5 bases and J gave up 2 bases, with 3 bases separating them.

Notes on this clone: The sample contains more than one DNA sequence encoding this CDR3. The DNA of the CDR3 is TGCAGCGGAAGCGGGAGTGGTGCAGATACGCAGTATTTT. This gives the protein CSGSGSGADTQYF. The V call is TRBV29-1, the J call TRBJ2-3, with 8 bases matching TRBD2. CDR1 and CDR2 from the germline V gene are SQVTM and ANQGSEA. Germline trimming cut 7 bases from V and 4 bases from J; bases unmatched to any gene: 7. There are 13 residues in the CDR3.

This rearrangement joins TRBV4-2 to TRBJ2-2, with 8 bases matching TRBD1. The germline V gene encodes CDR1 LGHNA and CDR2 YNFKEQ. There are 15 residues in the CDR3. Trimming removed 2 bases from V and 7 bases from J; junction bases left unmatched: 6. The CDR3 DNA follows: TGTGCCAGCAGCCAACGGGGACAGGTTGACGGGGAGCTGTTTTTT. This gives the protein CASSQRGQVDGELFF.

The rearrangement joins TRBV7-6 to TRBJ2-3; D is unclear. V gave up 3 bases and J gave up 2 bases, with 9 bases separating them. The CDR3 runs 14 residues. CDR1 is SGHVS, CDR2 FNYEAQ, per germline. Here the CDR3 reads CASSFGQYTDTQYF. DNA of the CDR3: TGTGCCAGCAGCTTCGGGCAGTACACAGATACGCAGTATTTT.

This sequence joins TRBV19 and TRBJ2-6; D possibly corresponds to TRBD1 (6 bases). The germline V gene has CDR1 LNHDA and CDR2 SQIVND (reference sequence). The CDR3 has 17 amino acids. Deletions cut 3 bases from V and 0 bases from J, with 12 bases between. The CDR3 sequence: CASSMGWGLSGANVLTF. The CDR3 DNA reads TGTGCCAGTAGTATGGGGTGGGGGCTCTCTGGGGCCAACGTCCTGACTTTC.

This clone has only a few counts. The V and J genes are TRBV18 and TRBJ2-1, with a tentative D call TRBD1 (5 bases). Per germline, CDR1 KGHSH and CDR2 LQKENI. CDR3 size: 15 residues. V lost 3 bases and J 5 bases, leaving 14 bases between the germline ends. In DNA, the CDR3 is TGTGCCAGCTCACCTTTACTCACAGGAAACAATGAGCAGTTCTTC. Translating gives CASSPLLTGNNEQFF.

J is TRBJ1-2 and V is TRBV9, with D uncertain. V was clipped by 0 bases and J by 7 bases, with 10 bases between them. Per germline, CDR1 SGDLS and CDR2 YYNGEE. CDR3 size: 13 residues. The CDR3 DNA sequence: TGTGCCAGCAGCGTAGGCACAGACGCTGGCTACACCTTC. This gives the protein CASSVGTDAGYTF.

This clone was observed a handful of times. The chain couples TRBV5-4 to TRBJ2-3, with 10 bases aligning to TRBD1. J lost 6 bases, V lost 4 bases, and 8 bases had no gene match. Per germline, CDR1 SGHNT and CDR2 YYREEE (reference sequence). This CDR3 spans 15 amino acids. The CDR3 DNA is TGTGCCAGCAGCCCCCCGGGACAGGGGTTGGATACGCAGTATTTT. Translation: CASSPPGQGLDTQYF.

The sample holds one count of this clone. The V call is TRBV28, the J call TRBJ1-1, with a possible D match to TRBD1 (6 bases). V was clipped by 5 bases and J by 5 bases, with 12 bases between them. CDR1 and CDR2 (germline): MDHEN, SYDVKM. This CDR3 is built from 13 residues. The CDR3 nucleotides read TGTGCCAGCAGTCCCGGGGGGCGGACTGAAGCTTTCTTT. Translation gives CASSPGGRTEAFF.

V and J are TRBV6-5 and TRBJ1-2, with 7 nucleotides matching TRBD1. Germline CDR1 reads MNHEY; CDR2 reads SVGAGI. The CDR3 covers 14 residues. V shed 6 bases and J 0 bases; nucleotides not matched to a gene: 4. The CDR3 reads CASRRDSTNYGYTF. The CDR3 region has the DNA TGTGCCAGCAGAAGGGACAGTACTAACTATGGCTACACCTTC.

The CDR3 sequence is CASSSSGTGGYGYTF. CDR3 coding DNA: TGTGCCAGCAGTTCCTCCGGGACTGGGGGGTATGGCTACACCTTC. The chain couples TRBV28 to TRBJ1-2, with TRBD1 as a possible D gene (5 bases). The germline gives CDR1 MDHEN, CDR2 SYDVKM. CDR3 length: 15 amino acids. The V end lost 4 bases, the J end lost 5 bases, and 17 bases lay between the germline ends.

The rearrangement links TRBV28 to TRBJ1-1, with unresolved D. Per the germline V gene, CDR1 is MDHEN and CDR2 is SYDVKM. V gave up 6 bases and J gave up 0 bases, with 2 bases separating them. The CDR3 is made up of 11 amino acids. The CDR3 region is CASRMNTEAFF. CDR3 DNA sequence: TGTGCCAGCAGGATGAACACTGAAGCTTTCTTT.

This clone was seen just once. The chain carries TRBV12-1 and TRBJ1-2; TRBD1 is the table's D call and was not checked against the DNA. TRBV12-1 is described as a pseudogene. The CDR3 has 17 amino acids. Written as DNA, the CDR3 is TGTGCCAGCAGCTTTTGGCCGGGACAGCGCAATAACTATGGCTACACCTTC. Translated, it gives CASSFWPGQRNNYGYTF.

This chain links TRBV5-1 with TRBJ2-3; D remains unclear. Trimming shortened V by 3 bases and J by 0 bases, and 11 bases separated the two germline ends. Germline CDR1 is SGHRS and CDR2 is YFSETQ. The CDR3 is 15 amino acids. The CDR3 DNA follows: TGCGCCAGCAGCTCAGCGTATCGTAGCACAGATACGCAGTATTTT. Residues: CASSSAYRSTDTQYF.

The V gene is TRBV28, the J gene TRBJ1-2, with 7 bases identical to TRBD1. V gave up 3 bases and J gave up 3 bases; unmatched junction bases: 4. CDR3 length: 14 residues. CDR1 is MDHEN, CDR2 SYDVKM, per germline. In DNA, the CDR3 is TGTGCCAGCAGTTTTACGGGACAGTACTATGGCTACACCTTC. This sequence encodes CASSFTGQYYGYTF.

The genes are TRBV28 and TRBJ1-6; 11 bases match TRBD1. The germline CDR1 and CDR2 sequences are MDHEN and SYDVKM. CDR3 length: 14 amino acids. The ends lost 7 bases at V and 10 bases at J; junction bases unmatched: 6. For the CDR3, the DNA is TGTGCCAGCAACCAGGACAGGGGGCCATCACCCCTCCACTTT. Amino acid sequence: CASNQDRGPSPLHF.